This TCR beta chain was profiled in a study of neurological immune-mediated disorders. This clonotype was detected ten times or more. Germline CDR1 and CDR2: SEHNR and FQNEAQ (reference sequence). The ends were cut back, 1 base at V and 6 bases at J, with 4 bases in the middle. CDR3 length: 12 amino acids. TCRdb ran MiXCR on the 5' RACE reads and lists one entry per CDR3 protein. This sample yields 65,000 to 80,000 distinct CDR3 sequences, of which approximately 5% are seen a single time; roughly 2% belongs to the top ten. The sequencing sample was made of PBMCs. The chain uses TRBV7-9 and TRBJ1-5; D unresolved. This TCR was recovered from a woman aged 70-85 years with multiple sclerosis. Here the CDR3 reads CASSLGGQPQHF. The CDR3, as DNA: TGTGCCAGCAGCTTAGGGGGTCAGCCCCAGCATTTT.